The 21 T cell receptor beta chains listed next were all sequenced from one sample in a study of blood T cells in healthy people across ages. Alongside a J-beta primer mix, a sample-barcoded 5' primer served in a second PCR lasting 7 to 11 cycles. Using its own MiXCR run on the 5' RACE reads, TCRdb lists one record per CDR3 protein. The sample yields some 370,000 distinct CDR3 sequences, approximately 47% seen once. The sample consisted of blood. Receptor source: a man in his 60s in good health.

The V call is TRBV7-9, the J call TRBJ2-3; 12 bases match TRBD2. J lost 4 bases, V lost 5 bases, and 7 bases had no gene match. The CDR3 extends over 16 amino acids. Germline assignment: CDR1 SEHNR and CDR2 FQNEAQ (reference sequence). The CDR3: CASSQNLAGGADTQYF. The CDR3 DNA reads TGTGCCAGCAGCCAAAATCTAGCGGGAGGGGCAGATACGCAGTATTTT. Full variable domain (outside the CDR3, taken from reference TRBV7-9 and TRBJ2-3): DTGVSQNPRHKITKRGQNVTFRCDPISEHNRLYWYRQTLGQGPEFLTYFQNEAQLEKSRLLSDRFSAERPKGSFSTLEIQRTEQGDSAMYLCASSQNLAGGADTQYFGPGTRLTVL.

This clonotype occurred many times. V is TRBV20-1 and J is TRBJ1-2; D remains unclear. Germline CDR1 and CDR2: DFQATT and SNEGSKA (reference sequence). The CDR3 is made up of 14 amino acids. Trimming took 3 bases from V and 1 from J, leaving 12 bases between them. The CDR3: CSASDGPYNYGYTF. CDR3 sequence (DNA): TGCAGTGCTAGTGACGGACCCTATAACTATGGCTACACCTTC.

This sequence joins TRBV5-1 and TRBJ1-6; weak D call: TRBD1 (5 bases). CDR3 length: 14 residues. With 7 bases removed from V and 4 bases from J, the gap between germline ends came to 12 bases. The V gene's germline CDR1 is SGHRS and CDR2 YFSETQ. The CDR3 sequence: CASSPGTYNSPLHF. The CDR3 bases are TGCGCCAGCTCCCCGGGGACGTATAATTCACCCCTCCACTTT. Looking up the rest from reference TRBV5-1 and TRBJ1-6 gives the full variable domain: KAGVTQTPRYLIKTRGQQVTLSCSPISGHRSVSWYQQTPGQGLQFLFEYFSETQRNKGNFPGRFSGRQFSNSRSEMNVSTLELGDSALYLCASSPGTYNSPLHFGNGTRLTVT.

Regarding this clonotype: An end of the junction differs from the germline gene, which may be a read error. The chain is built from TRBV7-2 and TRBJ1-2, with D unresolved. Germline lookup yields CDR1 SGHTA and CDR2 FQGNSA. The CDR3 is made up of 15 amino acids. CDR3 amino acids: CASSLEELRGYGCTF. CDR3 bases: TGTGCCAGCAGCTTAGAGGAACTCCGCGGCTATGGCTGCACCTTC.

V and J are TRBV4-3 and TRBJ2-3, with 15 bases aligning to TRBD2. Germline-derived CDR1 and CDR2 are LGHNA and YSLEER. This CDR3 comprises 19 residues. The junction had 9 bases not matched to a gene; V was cut back by 0 bases and J by 5 bases. The CDR3 loop reads CASSQDSTGLAGGQDTQYF. For the CDR3, the DNA is TGCGCCAGCAGCCAAGATAGCACCGGACTAGCGGGAGGGCAAGATACGCAGTATTTT.

This clonotype came up a few times. The chain employs TRBV28 and TRBJ1-2, with D perhaps matching TRBD1 (5 bases). Germline-derived CDR1 and CDR2 are MDHEN and SYDVKM. Trimming took off 3 bases at V and 4 bases at J, with 21 bases between the two ends. CDR3 length: 17 amino acids. CDR3 sequence (DNA): TGTGCCAGCAGTTTTTACGGGGCAGACCCACGGGGCTATGGCTACACCTTC. Amino acid sequence: CASSFYGADPRGYGYTF.

In regard to this clonotype: The CDR3 does not end in the conserved phenylalanine or tryptophan, so this is likely a read error. The rearrangement joins TRBV4-3 to TRBJ2-1; 10 bases are a match to TRBD2. The CDR3 runs to 17 residues. The germline CDR1 and CDR2 sequences are LGHNA and YSLEER. J gave up 6 bases and V 0 bases, and 8 bases lay outside the gene matches. CDR3 protein: CASSQDRVASGSNEQFV. The CDR3 DNA follows: TGCGCCAGCAGCCAAGATAGGGTCGCTAGCGGGAGCAATGAGCAGTTCGTC.

J is TRBJ1-2 and V is TRBV6-1; the D is unclear. Germline-derived CDR1 and CDR2 are MNHNS and SASEGT. CDR3 size: 15 residues. Deletions cut 5 bases from V and 0 bases from J, with 13 bases between. CDR3 nucleotide sequence: TGTGCCAGCAGTCTGGACGGCCCCCCTAACTATGGCTACACCTTC. The encoded protein is CASSLDGPPNYGYTF.

This chain connects TRBV11-2 to TRBJ2-7; D unclear. Germline V gene sequence: CDR1 SGHAT, CDR2 FQNNGV. Deletions cut 1 base from V and 7 bases from J, with 14 bases between. The CDR3 is 14 amino acids. The CDR3 sequence: CASSLAGSSWEQYF. The CDR3 region has the DNA TGTGCCAGCAGCTTAGCGGGCTCGTCCTGGGAGCAGTACTTC.

The chain has TRBV15 and TRBJ2-6, with D possibly being TRBD1 or TRBD2 (5 bases each). CDR1 and CDR2 from the germline V gene are LNHNV and YYDKDF (reference sequence). Trimming removed 8 bases at V and 0 bases at J, with 20 bases between. This CDR3 has 18 amino acids. The CDR3 sequence is CATLDRDGVSSGANVLTF. As DNA, the CDR3 is TGTGCCACCCTAGACCGGGACGGGGTCTCCTCTGGGGCCAACGTCCTGACTTTC. Drawing the rest from reference TRBV15 and TRBJ2-6, the complete variable domain is DAMVIQNPRYQVTQFGKPVTLSCSQTLNHNVMYWYQQKSSQAPKLLFHYYDKDFNNEADTPDNFQSRRPNTSFCFLDIRSPGLGDTAMYLCATLDRDGVSSGANVLTFGAGSRLTVL.

The chain uses TRBV20-1 and TRBJ1-2, with TRBD1 matching 10 bases. J lost 5 bases, V lost 3 bases, and 9 bases had no gene match. The germline CDR1 and CDR2 sequences are DFQATT and SNEGSKA (reference sequence). This CDR3 is built from 15 residues. Here the CDR3 reads CSASFIGTGDYGYTF. CDR3 in DNA: TGCAGTGCTAGTTTTATTGGGACAGGGGATTATGGCTACACCTTC.

This rearrangement joins TRBV12-3 or TRBV12-4 to TRBJ2-1, with TRBD2 matching 7 bases. This CDR3 is 15 amino acids long. V was clipped by 2 bases and J by 7 bases; unmatched bases: 8. The CDR3 DNA sequence: TGTGCCAGCAGTTTAAAAGCGGGATCATGGAATGAGCAGTTCTTC. Amino acids: CASSLKAGSWNEQFF.

This clonotype was seen only a few times. The chain couples TRBV12-3 or TRBV12-4 to TRBJ2-5, with TRBD2 matching 7 bases. The CDR3 is 17 amino acids. V gave up 6 bases and J gave up 1 base; unmatched junction bases: 14. The CDR3 region is CASSYPRSGAFQETQYF. The CDR3 DNA follows: TGTGCCAGCAGCTACCCTAGGAGCGGGGCCTTCCAAGAGACCCAGTACTTC.

This chain links TRBV20-1 with TRBJ1-2, with TRBD1 identical over 8 bases. V dropped 6 bases and J dropped 4; count of bases not matched to a gene: 13. The CDR3 is made up of 15 amino acids. Germline V gene lookup returns CDR1 DFQATT and CDR2 SNEGSKA (reference sequence). The chain's CDR3 is CSAPGTGGSTYGYTF. The CDR3 coding sequence is TGCAGTGCGCCCGGAACAGGGGGATCGACCTATGGCTACACCTTC.

The chain is built from TRBV7-2 and TRBJ1-5; D is uncertain. Trimming left V 4 bases short and J 4 bases short, with 5 bases between. CDR1 and CDR2 (germline): SGHTA, FQGNSA. The CDR3 loop spans 12 amino acids. CDR3 in amino acids: CASSSRNQPQHF. The CDR3 bases are TGTGCCAGCAGCTCCAGAAATCAGCCCCAGCATTTT. Drawing the rest from reference TRBV7-2 and TRBJ1-5, the complete variable domain is GAGVSQSPSNKVTEKGKDVELRCDPISGHTALYWYRQSLGQGLEFLIYFQGNSAPDKSGLPSDRFSAERTGGSVSTLTIQRTQQEDSAVYLCASSSRNQPQHFGDGTRLSIL.

The genes are TRBV6-9 and TRBJ1-1; 9 bases are a match to TRBD1. The CDR3 has 16 residues. The germline gives CDR1 MNHGY, CDR2 SVAAGI. The trim removed 5 bases at V and 3 bases at J, leaving 10 bases unmatched. The CDR3 DNA follows: TGTGCCAGCAGTACCTACAGGGGGCGGAAGGACACTGAAGCTTTCTTT. This gives the protein CASSTYRGRKDTEAFF.

The rearrangement links TRBV18 to TRBJ2-7, with a weak D call TRBD1 (5 bases). V was trimmed by 0 bases and J by 4 bases, leaving 13 bases between them. There are 15 residues in the CDR3. Germline V lookup: CDR1 KGHSH, CDR2 LQKENI. In DNA, the CDR3 is TGTGCCAGCTCACCACCCGAAAGGGGCGCGTACGAGCAGTACTTC. It codes for CASSPPERGAYEQYF. Supplemented by reference TRBV18 and TRBJ2-7, the full variable domain reads NAGVMQNPRHLVRRRGQEARLRCSPMKGHSHVYWYRQLPEEGLKFMVYLQKENIIDESGMPKERFSAEFPKEGPSILRIQQVVRGDSAAYFCASSPPERGAYEQYFGPGTRLTVT.

The chain recombines TRBV5-1 with TRBJ1-1, with 7 bases matching TRBD1. This CDR3 has 13 residues. CDR1 and CDR2 (germline): SGHRS, YFSETQ. V lost 4 bases to trimming and J lost 7 bases; unmatched junction nucleotides: 7. CDR3 DNA: TGCGCCAGCAGCCCGCTTGCAGGGGGTGAAGCTTTCTTT. It yields the protein CASSPLAGGEAFF.

The chain recombines TRBV7-2 with TRBJ2-5; tentative D call: TRBD2 (7 bases). CDR3 size: 17 residues. The V and J ends lost 1 base and 5 bases respectively, with 20 bases between them. The germline gives CDR1 SGHTA, CDR2 FQGNSA. CDR3 sequence (DNA): TGTGCCAGCAGCTTAGGCTCAATGGGGGGGCAAAGGGAGACCCAGTACTTC. Translated, it gives CASSLGSMGGQRETQYF.

The V call is TRBV10-1, the J call TRBJ1-5; D is ambiguous. Germline assignment: CDR1 WNHNN and CDR2 SYGVQD (reference sequence). This CDR3 has 12 residues. Trimming removed 7 bases at V and 3 bases at J, with 7 bases between. In DNA form, the CDR3 reads TGCGCCAGCACGAGTTCCAATCAGCCCCAGCATTTT. Encoded protein: CASTSSNQPQHF.

V usage is TRBV7-6 and J usage is TRBJ2-5; TRBD1 or TRBD2 may be the D gene (6 bases each). V gave up 2 bases and J gave up 3 bases, with 16 bases separating them. There are 16 residues in the CDR3. Germline V gene sequence: CDR1 SGHVS, CDR2 FNYEAQ. CDR3 sequence: CASSLSPRGEKETQYF. CDR3 in DNA: TGTGCCAGCAGCTTATCTCCTAGGGGGGAAAAAGAGACCCAGTACTTC.